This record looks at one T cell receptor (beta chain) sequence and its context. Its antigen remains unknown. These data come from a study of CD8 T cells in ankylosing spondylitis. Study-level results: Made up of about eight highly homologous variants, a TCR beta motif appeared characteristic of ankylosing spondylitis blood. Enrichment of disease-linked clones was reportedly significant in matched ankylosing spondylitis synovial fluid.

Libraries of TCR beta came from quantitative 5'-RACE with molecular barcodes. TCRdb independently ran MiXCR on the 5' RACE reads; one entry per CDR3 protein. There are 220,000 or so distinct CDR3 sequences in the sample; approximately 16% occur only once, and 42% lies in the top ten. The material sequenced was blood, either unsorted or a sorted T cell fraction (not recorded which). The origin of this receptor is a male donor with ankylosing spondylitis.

CDR3 sequence: CASSHGSGTGEQFF. CDR3 sequence (DNA): TGCGCCAGCAGCCACGGTAGCGGGACGGGTGAGCAGTTCTTC. The chain combines TRBV4-3 with TRBJ2-1; TRBD2 agrees at 8 bases. The V gene end was trimmed by 3 bases and the J gene end by 9 bases; junction bases not matched to a gene: 7. This CDR3 contains 14 residues. Germline values: CDR1 LGHNA, CDR2 YSLEER.